Listed here is a single T cell receptor (beta chain). The antigen remains undetermined. These data belong to a study of T cell clonotyping in hematopoietic cell transplantation. Study findings and constraints: After transplant, recipient diversity fell while pathologically expanded clonotypes grew through day 180.

Measured with immunoSEQ multiplex PCR; TCRdb has only the in-frame clones, and not every one. The sample lists 2,000 to 2,500 clones, roughly 94% occurring once. Germline CDR1 and CDR2: MNHNY and SVGAGI (reference sequence). V lost 8 bases and J 1 base, leaving 7 bases between the germline ends. The CDR3 is 12 amino acids. What was sequenced was peripheral blood mononuclear cells. This TCR came from a man in his fifties in good health. Some clones in this sample may be carry-over from other donors' samples. This chain connects TRBV6-6 to TRBJ2-3; no clear D gene. The CDR3 DNA sequence: TGTGCCAGCCTAGTCGGCACAGATACGCAGTATTTT. Residues: CASLVGTDTQYF.